Shown below are 15 T cell receptor beta chains from a single sample sequenced in a study of T cell responses to AZD1222 COVID-19 vaccine. This table comes from immunoSEQ multiplex PCR, and its TCRdb copy is limited to in-frame clones, with some not included. The profile covers 90,000 to 150,000 clones, with approximately 90% appearing a single time and 7.5% to 9.5% taken by the ten largest. Here the sequenced sample was peripheral blood, taken on day 0 of AZD1222 vaccination. These receptors were taken from an adult in good health.

This chain's CDR3 is CASKLTWGNTIYF. CDR3 coding DNA: TGTGCCTCCAAACTGACTTGGGGAAACACCATATATTTT. This chain uses TRBV30 with TRBJ1-3; D uncertain. Trimming stripped 7 bases from V and 4 bases from J, with 14 bases between. The CDR3 contains 13 residues. Germline V gives CDR1 GTSNPN, CDR2 SVGIG (reference sequence).

For the CDR3, the DNA is TGCAGTGCTAGTCTGGGGGCAGGGTTAGGAGCTAATGAAAAACTGTTTTTT. Protein: CSASLGAGLGANEKLFF. This chain connects TRBV20-1 to TRBJ1-4; a weak D match, TRBD1 (6 bases). The V end was cut by 3 bases, the J end by 3 bases, with 20 bases between. The CDR3 spans 17 residues. Per germline, CDR1 DFQATT and CDR2 SNEGSKA (reference sequence).

The CDR3 is CSCGEINSPLHF. Here the CDR3 DNA reads TGCAGCTGCGGGGAGATTAATTCACCCCTCCACTTT. The chain uses TRBV29-1 and TRBJ1-6, with D unclear. The CDR3 totals 12 residues. Germline-derived CDR1 and CDR2 are SQVTM and ANQGSEA. The ends were cut back, 8 bases at V and 6 bases at J, with 11 bases in the middle.

The chain joins TRBV5-1 to TRBJ2-5; 8 nucleotides match TRBD1. Per the germline V gene, CDR1 is SGHRS and CDR2 is YFSETQ. V dropped 3 bases and J dropped 3; count of bases not matched to a gene: 4. The CDR3 totals 14 residues. The CDR3 region is CASSSMTGEETQYF. For the CDR3, the DNA is TGCGCCAGCAGCTCGATGACAGGGGAAGAGACCCAGTACTTC.

V is TRBV28 and J is TRBJ2-7, with 8 bases fitting TRBD2. This CDR3 is 16 amino acids long. V was clipped by 5 bases and J by 5 bases; unmatched bases: 14. Germline lookup yields CDR1 MDHEN and CDR2 SYDVKM. CDR3 sequence reads: CASSPWRSGSTDEQYF. In nucleotides, the CDR3 is TGTGCCAGCAGTCCATGGAGGAGCGGGAGCACGGACGAGCAGTACTTC.

This clone came up once. The chain uses TRBV19 and TRBJ1-2, with 7 bases matching TRBD1. Germline V gene lookup returns CDR1 LNHDA and CDR2 SQIVND (reference sequence). V lost 1 base and J lost 6; bases outside the gene matches: 8. This CDR3 has 15 residues. The CDR3 DNA reads TGTGCCAGTAGTATAGGACAGGGCTCAAGGAATGGCTACACCTTC. Translation gives CASSIGQGSRNGYTF.

The table lists this clone with a count of one. The chain has TRBV6-5 and TRBJ1-1; possibly TRBD1 for D (5 bases). V lost 1 base, J lost 0 bases, and 9 bases lay in between. From germline, CDR1 is MNHEY and CDR2 SVGAGI. The CDR3 runs 15 residues. The CDR3 here is CASSYLGGMNTEAFF. In DNA, the CDR3 is TGTGCCAGCAGTTACTTGGGGGGAATGAACACTGAAGCTTTCTTT.

The V call is TRBV18, the J call TRBJ2-2; perhaps TRBD1 as D (5 bases). The CDR3 length is 14 residues. The V end lost 2 bases, the J end lost 1 base, and 5 bases lay between the germline ends. CDR1 and CDR2 (germline): KGHSH, LQKENI. CDR3 in amino acids: CASSPDRNTGELFF. CDR3 nucleotide sequence: TGTGCCAGCTCACCAGACAGGAACACCGGGGAGCTGTTTTTT.

V is TRBV2 and J is TRBJ1-4; D perhaps matches TRBD1 (6 bases). Trimming cost V 6 bases and J 8 bases, with 19 bases left between them. This CDR3 comprises 15 residues. Germline V gene lookup returns CDR1 SNHLY and CDR2 FYNNEI. CDR3 protein: CASRTRQAALEKLFF. Written as DNA, the CDR3 is TGTGCCAGCAGGACACGACAGGCCGCTTTGGAAAAACTGTTTTTT.

The rearrangement uses TRBV5-1 and TRBJ2-7; D gene unclear. V gave up 0 bases and J gave up 5 bases, with 12 bases separating them. The V gene's germline CDR1 is SGHRS and CDR2 YFSETQ. The CDR3 totals 14 residues. The chain's CDR3 is CASSLGSQGNEQYF. DNA of the CDR3: TGCGCCAGCAGCTTGGGGTCTCAAGGGAACGAGCAGTACTTC.

The J gene is TRBJ1-6, the V gene TRBV5-1; TRBD1 is a possible D gene (5 bases). The CDR3 spans 14 residues. Looked up from germline, CDR1 is SGHRS and CDR2 is YFSETQ. V was clipped by 3 bases and J by 13 bases, with 17 bases between them. In DNA form, the CDR3 reads TGCGCCAGCAGCTCCGGGACTCAGGCTAGGCCCCTCCACTTT. Its translation: CASSSGTQARPLHF.

V and J are TRBV14 and TRBJ1-6; D gene unclear. The germline V gene encodes CDR1 SGHDN and CDR2 FVKESK. CDR3 length equals 15 residues. Trimming removed 1 base at V and 9 bases at J, with 13 bases between. CDR3: CASSQVTSIFSPLHF. As DNA, the CDR3 is TGTGCCAGCAGCCAAGTGACCTCTATCTTTTCACCCCTCCACTTT.

Note on this clone: Other DNA sequences from this sample encode an identical CDR3 as well. V is TRBV18 and J is TRBJ1-1, with unresolved D. CDR3 length: 13 residues. Looked up from germline, CDR1 is KGHSH and CDR2 is LQKENI. With 3 bases removed from V and 1 base from J, the gap between germline ends came to 6 bases. CDR3 region: CASSPRRNTEAFF. Written as DNA, the CDR3 is TGTGCCAGCTCACCCCGCAGGAACACTGAAGCTTTCTTT.

On this clone: Other DNA sequences within the sample encode an identical CDR3. CDR3 sequence reads: CASSVGTGGYQPQHF. Here the CDR3 DNA reads TGTGCCAGCAGCGTAGGTACAGGGGGCTATCAGCCCCAGCATTTT. The chain links TRBV9 to TRBJ1-5; TRBD1 agrees at 9 bases. CDR3 length equals 15 residues. The J segment lost 5 bases and the V segment lost 0 bases, leaving 3 bases of the junction unmatched. Germline assignment: CDR1 SGDLS and CDR2 YYNGEE.

V is TRBV4-2 and J is TRBJ1-1; 9 bases are shared with TRBD1. Germline values: CDR1 LGHNA, CDR2 YNFKEQ. This CDR3 has 16 amino acids. The J segment lost 5 bases and the V segment lost 1 base, leaving 8 bases of the junction unmatched. The CDR3, as DNA: TGTGCCAGCAGCCAAGTCTTGGGACAGGGCATGACTGAAGCTTTCTTT. Translation gives CASSQVLGQGMTEAFF.